This TCR beta chain was observed in a study of T cell clones after liver transplantation. Looking at the study overall: Liver transplant recipients had immunosuppression withdrawal attempted within 2 years. Without induction therapy, subjects received standard immunosuppression until 12-24 months post-transplant. Regarding the study as a whole: The donor-reactive repertoire was only partly measurable in a couple of subjects, lacking donor cells. Donor-reactive sequences fell more than third party-reactive ones, suggesting partial deletion.

Only one count was recorded for this clone. What it binds is unknown. The CDR3 is 13 residues long. Per germline, CDR1 SGHVS and CDR2 FNYEAQ. Trimming removed 1 base from V and 7 bases from J; junction bases left unmatched: 2. TCRdb keeps only in-frame clones here, not all; method: immunoSEQ multiplex PCR. The sample lists about 11,000 clones, less than 80% occurring once. The starting material was CD4+ T cells from blood, obtained approximately 29 months after liver transplant. This chain links TRBV7-6 with TRBJ1-1, with 8 positions matching TRBD1. The TCR originated in a human patient who received a liver transplant. Some T cells may be provided by the graft donor. The CDR3: CASSLDRGYEAFF. DNA for the CDR3: TGTGCCAGCAGCTTAGACAGGGGGTATGAAGCTTTCTTT.